These 4 T cell receptor beta chains came from one sample sequenced in a study of Graves' ophthalmopathy and Graves' hyperthyroidism. From RNA, the CDR3 regions of TCR beta chains were amplified and sequenced. HTBI primers were used in a first-round RT-PCR, which preceded a second-round multiplex PCR. Via MiXCR, TCRdb re-called the multiplex PCR reads, giving one row per CDR3 protein. The data contain a few hundred thousand distinct CDR3 sequences, about a sixth of them singletons. Sequenced sample: peripheral blood. These receptor sequences come from an adult woman with stable Graves' hyperthyroidism.

This clonotype was picked up many times. The gene calls are TRBV19 and TRBJ1-5, with TRBD1 identical over 10 bases. The junction had 11 bases not matched to a gene; V was cut back by 3 bases and J by 6 bases. CDR3 length equals 17 residues. Germline V gene lookup returns CDR1 LNHDA and CDR2 SQIVND (reference sequence). The CDR3 sequence: CASSIRSIGDRGQPQHF. The CDR3, as DNA: TGTGCCAGTAGTATCAGGTCGATAGGGGACAGGGGTCAGCCCCAGCATTTT. Together with reference TRBV19 and TRBJ1-5, the CDR3 gives the full variable domain: DGGITQSPKYLFRKEGQNVTLSCEQNLNHDAMYWYRQDPGQGLRLIYYSQIVNDFQKGDIAEGYSVSREKKESFPLTVTSAQKNPTAFYLCASSIRSIGDRGQPQHFGDGTRLSIL.

This rearrangement joins TRBV30 to TRBJ2-5; D is possibly TRBD2 (5 bases). V was pared by 4 bases and J by 5 bases, with 11 bases between. The CDR3 extends over 12 amino acids. The germline V gene encodes CDR1 GTSNPN and CDR2 SVGIG (reference sequence). In DNA, the CDR3 is TGTGCCTGGAAAGAGGGTGGGGAGACCCAGTACTTC. This codes for CAWKEGGETQYF.

This chain connects TRBV7-6 to TRBJ2-5, with 7 bases that match TRBD1. The germline gives CDR1 SGHVS, CDR2 FNYEAQ. The CDR3 has 21 residues. V lost 0 bases and J lost 5; bases outside the gene matches: 24. As DNA, the CDR3 is TGTGCCAGCAGCTTAGCCCGGGCGACAGGGATACTCAGTTGGCGGGTGGAGACCCAGTACTTC. Its translation: CASSLARATGILSWRVETQYF.

The sample holds many counts of this clonotype. V and J are TRBV28 and TRBJ2-5, with D perhaps TRBD2 (6 bases). In germline, CDR1 is MDHEN, CDR2 SYDVKM. The CDR3 is 14 amino acids. Trimming took 5 bases from V and 7 from J, leaving 17 bases between them. The CDR3 nucleotides are TGTGCCAGCAGTCCGTTTAGGGAGGAGGTGACCCAGTACTTC. Its protein product is CASSPFREEVTQYF. Full variable domain (missing parts from reference TRBV28 and TRBJ2-5): DVKVTQSSRYLVKRTGEKVFLECVQDMDHENMFWYRQDPGLGLRLIYFSYDVKMKEKGDIPEGYSVSREKKERFSLILESASTNQTSMYLCASSPFREEVTQYFGPGTRLLVL.